Following are 24 T cell receptor beta chains from one sample sequenced in a study of cytomegalovirus exposure and HLA in healthy donors. The assay was immunoSEQ multiplex PCR, and TCRdb's table has in-frame clones only and misses some. The data hold approximately 180,000 clones, with roughly 88% observed a single time. The sequencing sample was made of PBMCs. These receptor sequences come from a young woman in good health and CMV-seronegative.

The chain is built from TRBV11-2 and TRBJ1-4; weak D call: TRBD1 (6 bases). CDR3 length: 15 amino acids. The germline CDR1 and CDR2 sequences are SGHAT and FQNNGV. Deletions cut 5 bases from V and 7 bases from J, with 17 bases between. This CDR3 is CASSLLDSGGEKLFF. CDR3 bases: TGTGCCAGCAGCCTACTGGACAGTGGTGGTGAAAAACTGTTTTTT.

The chain combines TRBV5-6 with TRBJ1-6, with D possibly TRBD1 on 5 matching bases. Germline lookup yields CDR1 SGHDT and CDR2 YYEEEE. The CDR3 length is 13 residues. The V gene lost 0 bases and the J gene lost 9 bases, with 7 bases spanning the gap. CDR3 amino acids: CASSLGGASPLHF. The CDR3 DNA reads TGTGCCAGCAGCTTGGGGGGCGCTTCACCCCTCCACTTT. Full variable domain (remainder filled in from reference TRBV5-6 and TRBJ1-6): DAGVTQSPTHLIKTRGQQVTLRCSPKSGHDTVSWYQQALGQGPQFIFQYYEEEERQRGNFPDRFSGHQFPNYSSELNVNALLLGDSALYLCASSLGGASPLHFGNGTRLTVT.

V is TRBV14 and J is TRBJ1-4, with TRBD1 as a possible D gene (5 bases). Germline CDR1 SGHDN, CDR2 FVKESK. Between the trimmed V and J ends, which lost 4 bases and 1 base, there was a span of 13 bases. The CDR3 totals 16 residues. CDR3 residues: CASSPAPRETNEKLFF. CDR3 bases: TGTGCCAGCAGCCCAGCTCCCAGGGAAACTAATGAAAAACTGTTTTTT.

The rearrangement links TRBV5-1 to TRBJ1-2, with 8 positions matching TRBD1. The CDR3 has 13 residues. V lost 7 bases, J lost 4 bases, and 6 bases stayed unmatched. CDR1 and CDR2 (germline): SGHRS, YFSETQ. Written as DNA, the CDR3 is TGCGCCAGCCGCTCGACAGGGGCCTATGGCTACACCTTC. Translation gives CASRSTGAYGYTF.

This clone was seen once. This chain connects TRBV9 to TRBJ2-3; 8 bases line up with TRBD2. The CDR3 spans 14 residues. Germline CDR1 SGDLS, CDR2 YYNGEE. V gave up 2 bases and J gave up 4 bases; unmatched junction bases: 3. The CDR3 DNA is TGTGCCAGCAGCGTCCCGGGAGGGGCAGATACGCAGTATTTT. Amino acid sequence: CASSVPGGADTQYF.

There are a few counts of this clone. The chain links TRBV25-1 to TRBJ1-4; 10 bases line up with TRBD1. This CDR3 has 17 residues. Germline CDR1 reads MGHDK; CDR2 reads SYGVNS. The V segment lost 2 bases and the J segment 6 bases; nucleotides outside the gene matches: 9. CDR3 sequence (DNA): TGTGCCAGCAGTGAAAGGACAGGGGGAGGTGTGCATGAAAAACTGTTTTTT. Its translation: CASSERTGGGVHEKLFF. Supplemented by reference TRBV25-1 and TRBJ1-4, the full variable domain reads EADIYQTPRYLVIGTGKKITLECSQTMGHDKMYWYQQDPGMELHLIHYSYGVNSTEKGDLSSESTVSRIRTEHFPLTLESARPSHTSQYLCASSERTGGGVHEKLFFGSGTQLSVL.

V is TRBV28 and J is TRBJ2-7, with a tentative D call TRBD1 (5 bases). Per germline, CDR1 MDHEN and CDR2 SYDVKM. Trimming removed 4 bases at V and 3 bases at J, with 13 bases between. CDR3 length equals 14 residues. This CDR3 reads CASSSHRTYYEQYF. The CDR3 DNA is TGTGCCAGCAGTTCCCACAGGACCTACTACGAGCAGTACTTC. The full variable domain, its missing parts supplied by reference TRBV28 and TRBJ2-7, is DVKVTQSSRYLVKRTGEKVFLECVQDMDHENMFWYRQDPGLGLRLIYFSYDVKMKEKGDIPEGYSVSREKKERFSLILESASTNQTSMYLCASSSHRTYYEQYFGPGTRLTVT.

Details on this clone: The junction departs from germline at one end; a sequencing error may be responsible. The rearrangement joins TRBV2 to TRBJ1-5; 9 nucleotides align to TRBD1. Germline CDR1 is SNHLY and CDR2 is FYNNEI. This CDR3 is 14 amino acids long. CDR3: CASSITGGNQPQHF. CDR3 in DNA: TGTGCCAGCTCAATTACAGGGGGCAACCAGCCCCAGCATTTT.

The chain carries TRBV19 and TRBJ2-3; 10 positions match TRBD2. The length of the CDR3 is 15 residues. Germline V gene data show CDR1 as LNHDA and CDR2 as SQIVND (reference sequence). Trimming took 3 bases from V and 7 from J; bases not matched to a gene: 7. DNA of the CDR3: TGTGCCAGTAGTATGAGCGGGGGGGCATCGAATACGCAGTATTTT. This codes for CASSMSGGASNTQYF.

The chain links TRBV10-1 to TRBJ2-2, with TRBD2 matching over 9 bases. V lost 2 bases, J lost 4 bases, and 8 bases stayed unmatched. Germline lookup yields CDR1 WNHNN and CDR2 SYGVQD (reference sequence). This CDR3 has 17 residues. The CDR3, as DNA: TGCGCCAGCAGTGAGGTTCTAGCGGGAATGCGCACCGGGGAGCTGTTTTTT. This gives the protein CASSEVLAGMRTGELFF.

This chain joins TRBV6-6 and TRBJ2-2, with D unclear. The V and J ends lost 4 bases and 6 bases respectively, with 6 bases between them. Germline V gene lookup returns CDR1 MNHNY and CDR2 SVGAGI (reference sequence). The CDR3 covers 12 residues. CDR3 bases: TGTGCCAGCAGTTTTTTAGCCGGGGAGCTGTTTTTT. This translates into CASSFLAGELFF.

This clone was recorded a few times. The DNA for the CDR3 is TGTGCCAGCAGTTACAGCCGCACCGTTTCCTACGAGCAGTACTTC. Residues: CASSYSRTVSYEQYF. The V call is TRBV6-5, the J call TRBJ2-7; D remains unclear. The germline V gene has CDR1 MNHEY and CDR2 SVGAGI. With 2 bases removed from V and 1 base from J, the gap between germline ends came to 12 bases. The CDR3 runs 15 residues.

V is TRBV5-6 and J is TRBJ2-7; 7 nucleotides match TRBD2. The ends lost 3 bases at V and 0 bases at J; junction bases unmatched: 6. Germline-derived CDR1 and CDR2 are SGHDT and YYEEEE. There are 15 residues in the CDR3. The CDR3 sequence: CASSSRTRPSYEQYF. CDR3 bases: TGTGCCAGCAGCTCGCGGACTAGACCCTCCTACGAGCAGTACTTC.

V usage is TRBV7-2 and J usage is TRBJ2-3; D gene unclear. The CDR3 runs 17 residues. Trimming took 4 bases from V and 6 from J, leaving 23 bases between them. Germline V gene lookup returns CDR1 SGHTA and CDR2 FQGNSA. This CDR3 is CASSSNRARMNGDTQYF. As DNA, the CDR3 is TGTGCCAGCAGCTCCAACCGAGCTAGGATGAACGGGGATACGCAGTATTTT.

The chain recombines TRBV27 with TRBJ1-5; 10 positions agree with TRBD1. The J segment lost 2 bases and the V segment lost 9 bases, leaving 7 bases of the junction unmatched. This CDR3 comprises 15 residues. Germline loops: CDR1 MNHEY, CDR2 SMNVEV (reference sequence). This CDR3 is CASRPGTGGNQPQHF. The CDR3 DNA is TGTGCCAGTAGGCCCGGGACAGGGGGCAATCAGCCCCAGCATTTT.

Comment on this clone: One junction end disagrees with the germline gene, perhaps due to a read error. The chain uses TRBV12-5 and TRBJ1-3; TRBD1 matches at 8 bases. The CDR3 sequence is 18 residues long. Germline CDR1 is LGHNT and CDR2 is FRNRAP. This CDR3 is CASGLAGGQGDAFSVAHF. The DNA for the CDR3 is TGTGCTAGTGGTTTGGCGGGCGGACAGGGTGATGCGTTTTCCGTCGCGCATTTT.

This clone was detected only once. The J gene is TRBJ2-7, the V gene TRBV9; tentatively, D is TRBD2 (6 bases). Germline V CDR1 and CDR2: SGDLS, YYNGEE. With 4 bases removed from V and 6 bases from J, the gap between germline ends came to 14 bases. The CDR3 spans 13 residues. CDR3 DNA: TGTGCCAGCAGCAAAACGACGGAGGGCGAGCAGTACTTC. Its translation is CASSKTTEGEQYF.

The chain uses TRBV30 and TRBJ1-5; TRBD1 is a possible D gene (5 bases). Trimming removed 2 bases from V and 4 bases from J, with 9 bases in between. The CDR3 sequence is 13 residues long. Germline CDR1 is GTSNPN and CDR2 is SVGIG (reference sequence). This CDR3 reads CAWSLEGNQPQHF. In DNA form, the CDR3 reads TGTGCCTGGAGTTTGGAGGGGAATCAGCCCCAGCATTTT.

A note on this clone: A much more abundant neighbour one base away suggests this may be a read error. This chain links TRBV19 with TRBJ1-1; D is perhaps TRBD1 (5 bases). The germline V gene has CDR1 LNHDA and CDR2 SQIVND (reference sequence). The CDR3 loop spans 13 amino acids. The CDR3 DNA follows: TGTACCAGTAGTATGGGGCAGAACACTGAAGCTTTCTTT. It encodes CTSSMGQNTEAFF.

The chain is built from TRBV9 and TRBJ2-3, with a possible D match to TRBD2 (7 bases). CDR3 length: 19 residues. CDR1 and CDR2 from the germline V gene are SGDLS and YYNGEE. V shed 4 bases and J shed 0 bases, with 24 bases lying between them. The CDR3 region has the DNA TGTGCCAGCAGCCCCCCGAGTTGGGGGGGCCGAGCTAGCACAGATACGCAGTATTTT. Its protein product is CASSPPSWGGRASTDTQYF.

This chain connects TRBV5-1 to TRBJ2-4; 7 positions match TRBD2. Trimming at V came to 2 bases and at J to 8 bases, leaving 7 bases not matched to a gene. The CDR3 extends over 14 amino acids. From germline, CDR1 is SGHRS and CDR2 YFSETQ. The CDR3 region is CASSLAGIDYIQYF. The CDR3 DNA reads as TGCGCCAGCAGCTTAGCGGGGATTGACTACATTCAGTACTTC.

This clone was observed a few times. J is TRBJ2-3 and V is TRBV6-1; the match to TRBD2 covers 16 bases. Germline CDR1 reads MNHNS; CDR2 reads SASEGT. The CDR3 covers 15 residues. V lost 6 bases and J lost 4; bases outside the gene matches: 1. The chain's CDR3 is CASRGLAGGPDTQYF. CDR3 bases: TGTGCCAGCAGGGGACTAGCGGGGGGGCCAGATACGCAGTATTTT.

V usage is TRBV29-1 and J usage is TRBJ1-1, with a tentative D call TRBD1 (5 bases). Deletions cut 7 bases from V and 1 base from J, with 13 bases between. This CDR3 is 13 amino acids long. Germline-derived CDR1 and CDR2 are SQVTM and ANQGSEA. The CDR3 DNA reads TGCAGCGCTTACCGTGACAGGAACACTGAAGCTTTCTTT. It is translated as CSAYRDRNTEAFF.

J is TRBJ1-2 and V is TRBV18, with unresolved D. Germline V gene lookup returns CDR1 KGHSH and CDR2 LQKENI. The CDR3 spans 15 residues. The V end lost 4 bases, the J end lost 2 bases, and 14 bases lay between the germline ends. The CDR3 is CASSLTLDSNYGYTF. Written as DNA, the CDR3 is TGTGCCAGCTCACTTACTTTGGACTCAAACTATGGCTACACCTTC. Supplemented by reference TRBV18 and TRBJ1-2, the full variable domain reads NAGVMQNPRHLVRRRGQEARLRCSPMKGHSHVYWYRQLPEEGLKFMVYLQKENIIDESGMPKERFSAEFPKEGPSILRIQQVVRGDSAAYFCASSLTLDSNYGYTFGSGTRLTVV.